This TCR beta chain was captured in a study of identical twins listed by TCRdb under 2016. Broadly, across the study: TCR alpha and beta repertoires from monozygotic twins, unrelated adults of various ages and cord blood were deep-sequenced to test whether fetal clonotypes persist. To rule out contamination, the twin experiments were replicated at different times with different library preparation protocols.

The library was generated by 5' RACE. The sequencer was an Illumina HiSeq 2000. Template switching added a universal primer binding site, and the final cDNA carried a unique molecular identifier that allowed TCR cDNA molecules to be counted accurately. Specific primers in the conserved constant-segment region were used to synthesize first-strand cDNA for the TCR alpha and beta chains. To control for contamination, each cDNA library was double barcoded with a SMART-Mk sample barcode plus Illumina barcodes. TruSeq adapter sequences along with Illumina sample barcodes were introduced in two successive PCR steps. TCR alpha and beta cDNA libraries were sequenced on the Illumina HiSeq platform with custom primers. Regarding the original processing steps: MiGEC processed the raw reads to extract unique molecular identifiers, while MiXCR was used to determine the CDR3 positions. Recombination models were inferred per individual with the repgenHMM and IGoR tools using an EM algorithm. The tcR package in R was used for shared clonotype analysis, with sharing normalized by the product of cloneset sizes. To study raw recombination free of thymic and clonal selection effects, out-of-frame nonproductive sequences were analyzed. The public reads were quality trimmed at Q25 with fastp and then assembled into clones with MiXCR by TCRdb, keeping productive beta chains. Records with the same CDR3 protein are collapsed into one entry carrying the most frequent genes and DNA. None of the V and J calls come from the authors' own analysis; TCRdb made them. The sample has around 960,000 distinct CDR3 sequences on record, about 12% of them singletons. The top ten hold around 1.5% of the sample.

Regarding this clonotype: Its antigen is currently not known. No base quality information exists; no much larger clone differs at one position.

All donors were healthy Caucasians. The twin cohort comprised three pairs of female monozygotic twins, all aged roughly 18 to 30 years. Peripheral blood mononuclear cells were the source from which RNA for the TCR libraries was isolated. CDR3 length: 12 amino acids, cysteine to phenylalanine. Solely the CDR3 DNA is kept, with 36 bases framed from the first base. Trimming at the junction amounts to 3 bases on V and 5 bases on J, and the germline ends lie 6 bases apart. Overall study results and their limits: Invariant T cells such as MAIT and iNKT could partly confound zero-insertion analyses, though diverse VJ usage argued against this for most clonotypes. Recombination models systematically underestimated out-of-frame TCR alpha sharing in monozygotic twins but agreed with sharing between unrelated individuals. The excess sharing between twins in beta out-of-frame sequences was weaker because fewer shared sequences reduced the signal-to-noise ratio. Abundant cord blood beta clonotypes carried fewer insertions; young adult naive repertoires showed a weaker similar trend, while memory repertoires showed none. Out-of-frame TCR alpha sequences shared between twins showed an excess of low generation-probability sequences compared with coincidental sharing between unrelated individuals. Conclusions relied on cross-sectional statistical analysis, since the same donors could not be followed over many years.

These data were also reused for a study on yellow fever vaccine responses in identical twins. The second paper further reports: According to the authors, the vaccine-induced T cell response in identical twins seemed to be partly convergent and partly specific to each individual. The study precisely tracked vaccine-responding T cell clones in identical twins.

The sequence joins TRBV12-3 or TRBV12-4 to TRBJ2-3; the D gene is unclear. Input material: PBMCs. This clonotype originated in a woman younger than 35 in good health. Here is the DNA: TGTGCCAGCAGTTTCTGGGTAGATACGCAGTATTTT. This yields the protein CASSFWVDTQYF.